This T cell receptor (beta chain) emerged from a study of T cell repertoires in cytomegalovirus infection. This clonotype has only a few counts. Its specificity is unknown. Study results and limitations: Carriers of CMV plus the relevant HLA were identified by cumulative public TCR beta family frequency.

TCRdb redid the calling of the reads with MiXCR, one entry per CDR3 protein. There are some 270,000 distinct CDR3 sequences in the sample; about 20% occur only once, and roughly a fifth lies in the top ten. The ends were cut back, 4 bases at V and 3 bases at J, with 9 bases in the middle. From germline, CDR1 is SNHLY and CDR2 FYNNEI. The CDR3 covers 13 residues. This sequence joins TRBV2 and TRBJ2-5; tentative D call: TRBD1 (5 bases). The sequences come from cultured PBMCs, collected from culture after CMV antigen stimulation. This TCR was sampled from a human donor in good health (CMV status not recorded). Some clones in this sample may be carry-over from other donors' samples. This chain's CDR3 is CASSADMEETQYF. Written as DNA, the CDR3 is TGTGCCAGCAGTGCGGACATGGAAGAGACCCAGTACTTC.